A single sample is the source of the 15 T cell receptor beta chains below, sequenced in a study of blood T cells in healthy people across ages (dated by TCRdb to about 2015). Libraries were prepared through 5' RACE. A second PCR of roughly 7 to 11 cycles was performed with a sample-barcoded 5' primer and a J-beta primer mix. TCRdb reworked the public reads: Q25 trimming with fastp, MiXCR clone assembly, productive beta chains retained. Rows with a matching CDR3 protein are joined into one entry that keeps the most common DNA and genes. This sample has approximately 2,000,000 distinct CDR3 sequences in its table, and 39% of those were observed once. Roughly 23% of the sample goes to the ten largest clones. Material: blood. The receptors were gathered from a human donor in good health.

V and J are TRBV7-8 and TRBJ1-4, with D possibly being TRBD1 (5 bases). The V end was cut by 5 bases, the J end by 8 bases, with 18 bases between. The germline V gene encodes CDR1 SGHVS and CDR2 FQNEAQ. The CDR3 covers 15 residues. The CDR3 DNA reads TGTGCCAGCAGCCTGGGGCGCTTCGGTGGGGAAAAACTGTTTTTT. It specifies CASSLGRFGGEKLFF.

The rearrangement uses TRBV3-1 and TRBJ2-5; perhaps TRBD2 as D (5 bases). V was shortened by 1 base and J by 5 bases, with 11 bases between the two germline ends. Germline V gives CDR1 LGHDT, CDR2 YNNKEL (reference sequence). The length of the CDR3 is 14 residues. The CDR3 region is CASSQVAGRETQYF. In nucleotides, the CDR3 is TGTGCCAGCAGCCAAGTCGCGGGCAGGGAGACCCAGTACTTC.

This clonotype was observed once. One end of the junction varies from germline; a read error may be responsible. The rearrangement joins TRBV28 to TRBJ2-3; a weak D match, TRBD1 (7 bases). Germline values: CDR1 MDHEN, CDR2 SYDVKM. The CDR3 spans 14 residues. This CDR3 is CAGSLRRGTDAQYF. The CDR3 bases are TGTGCCGGCAGTTTGCGGAGGGGGACAGATGCGCAGTATTTT.

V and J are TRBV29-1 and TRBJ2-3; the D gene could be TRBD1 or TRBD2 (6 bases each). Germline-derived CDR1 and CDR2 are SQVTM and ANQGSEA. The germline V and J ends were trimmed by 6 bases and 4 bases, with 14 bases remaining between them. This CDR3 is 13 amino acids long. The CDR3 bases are TGCAGCGTCGGAGTCGGGGGCCCAGATACGCAGTATTTT. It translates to CSVGVGGPDTQYF.

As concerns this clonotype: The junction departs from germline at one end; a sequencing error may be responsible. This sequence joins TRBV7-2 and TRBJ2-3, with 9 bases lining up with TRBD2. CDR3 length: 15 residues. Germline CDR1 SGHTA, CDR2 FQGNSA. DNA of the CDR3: TGTGCCAGCAGCGTGACTGGCGGGGGGGCAGATGCGCAGTATTTT. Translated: CASSVTGGGADAQYF.

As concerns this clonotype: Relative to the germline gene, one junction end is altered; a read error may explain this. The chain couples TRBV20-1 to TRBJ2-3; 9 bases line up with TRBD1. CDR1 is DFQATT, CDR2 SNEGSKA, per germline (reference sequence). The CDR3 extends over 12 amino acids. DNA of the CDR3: TGCTGTGCGGAAAGGGACAGGGCAGCGCAGTATTTT. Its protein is CCAERDRAAQYF.

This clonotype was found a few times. This CDR3 reads CASSYLRGTGSLEQYF. In nucleotides, the CDR3 is TGTGCCAGCAGTTACTTACGAGGGACAGGTTCCCTCGAGCAGTACTTC. The genes are TRBV6-5 and TRBJ2-7; the match to TRBD1 covers 8 bases. Trimming cost V 1 base and J 6 bases; bases outside gene matches: 11. The CDR3 has 16 residues. Germline CDR1 MNHEY, CDR2 SVGAGI.

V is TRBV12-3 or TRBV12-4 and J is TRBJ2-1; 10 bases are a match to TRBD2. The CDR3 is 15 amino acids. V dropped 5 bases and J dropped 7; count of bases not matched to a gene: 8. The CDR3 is CASSPLAGSWNEQFF. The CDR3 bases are TGTGCCAGCAGTCCACTAGCGGGGTCGTGGAATGAGCAGTTCTTC.

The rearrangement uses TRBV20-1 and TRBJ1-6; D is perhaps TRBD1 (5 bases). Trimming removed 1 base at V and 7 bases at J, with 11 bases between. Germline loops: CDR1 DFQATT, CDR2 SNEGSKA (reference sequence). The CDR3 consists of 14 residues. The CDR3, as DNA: TGCAGTGCTAGAGTCGGGACCGAGAATTCACCCCTCCACTTT. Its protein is CSARVGTENSPLHF.

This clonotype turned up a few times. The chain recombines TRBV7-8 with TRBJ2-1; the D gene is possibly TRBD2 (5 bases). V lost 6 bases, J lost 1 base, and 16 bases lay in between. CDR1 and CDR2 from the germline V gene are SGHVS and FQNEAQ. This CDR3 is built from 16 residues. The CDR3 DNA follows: TGTGCCAGCAGTCTTTGGACGGACTCATCCTACAATGAGCAGTTCTTC. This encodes CASSLWTDSSYNEQFF.

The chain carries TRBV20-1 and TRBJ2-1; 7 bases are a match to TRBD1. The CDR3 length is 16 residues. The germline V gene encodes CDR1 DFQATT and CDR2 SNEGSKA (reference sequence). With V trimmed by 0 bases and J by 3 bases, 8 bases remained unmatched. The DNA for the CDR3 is TGCAGTGCTAGAGATGTGGGACAGAAGATCTACAATGAGCAGTTCTTC. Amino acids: CSARDVGQKIYNEQFF.

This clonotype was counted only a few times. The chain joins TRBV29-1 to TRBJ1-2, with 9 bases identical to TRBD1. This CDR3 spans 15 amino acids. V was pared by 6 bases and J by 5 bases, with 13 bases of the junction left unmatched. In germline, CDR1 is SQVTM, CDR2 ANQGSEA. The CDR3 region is CSVAPFDRGSYGYTF. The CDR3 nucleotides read TGCAGCGTCGCTCCATTCGACAGGGGGTCGTATGGCTACACCTTC.

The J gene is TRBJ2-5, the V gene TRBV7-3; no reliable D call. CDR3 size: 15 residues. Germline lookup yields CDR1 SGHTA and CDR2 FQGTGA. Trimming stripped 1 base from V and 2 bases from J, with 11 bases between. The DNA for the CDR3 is TGTGCCAGCAGCTTAAGTGGCCTATCACAAGAGACCCAGTACTTC. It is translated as CASSLSGLSQETQYF. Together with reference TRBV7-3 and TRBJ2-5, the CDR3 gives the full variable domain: GAGVSQTPSNKVTEKGKYVELRCDPISGHTALYWYRQSLGQGPEFLIYFQGTGAADDSGLPNDRFFAVRPEGSVSTLKIQRTERGDSAVYLCASSLSGLSQETQYFGPGTRLLVL.

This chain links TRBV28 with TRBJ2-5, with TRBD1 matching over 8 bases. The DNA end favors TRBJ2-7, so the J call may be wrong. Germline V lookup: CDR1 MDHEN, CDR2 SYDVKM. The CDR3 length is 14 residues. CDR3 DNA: TGTGCCAGCACCCTCGGACAGGGCTGGGTCGAGCAGTACTTC. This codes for CASTLGQGWVEQYF.

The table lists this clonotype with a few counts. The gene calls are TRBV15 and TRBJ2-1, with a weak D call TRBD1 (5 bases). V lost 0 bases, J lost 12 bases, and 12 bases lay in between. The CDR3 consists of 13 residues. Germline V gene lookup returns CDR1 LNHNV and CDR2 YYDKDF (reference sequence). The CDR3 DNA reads TGTGCCACCAGCAGAGATTCTTTGGGGCCGCAGTTCTTC. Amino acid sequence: CATSRDSLGPQFF.